What follows is one T cell receptor beta chain and its context. Per the study methods: Reference gene primer amplification gave nucleated cell count estimates. Measured with immunoSEQ multiplex PCR; TCRdb has only the in-frame clones, and not every one. Clone size and the V and J calls come from that table; the DNA yielded D and trimming. The table shows tens of thousands of clones, with roughly 86% occurring only once. The data are from a study of blood T cell repertoires in COVID-19. Study information: The samples span acute and convalescent COVID-19 from the United States, Italy and Spain. Sample material is recorded as cDNA or gDNA derived from T cells, B-cell-depleted T cells, or PBMCs.

V was shortened by 3 bases and J by 8 bases, with 9 bases between the two germline ends. The germline CDR1 and CDR2 sequences are SGHRS and YFSETQ. The CDR3 extends over 13 amino acids. Sequencing was performed on peripheral blood. The receptor was isolated from a man aged 45 to 65 with acute or convalescent COVID-19. The gene calls are TRBV5-1 and TRBJ1-6; D gene uncertain. The CDR3: CASSSGDDSPLHF. The CDR3 DNA reads TGCGCCAGCAGCTCTGGAGACGATTCACCCCTCCACTTT.